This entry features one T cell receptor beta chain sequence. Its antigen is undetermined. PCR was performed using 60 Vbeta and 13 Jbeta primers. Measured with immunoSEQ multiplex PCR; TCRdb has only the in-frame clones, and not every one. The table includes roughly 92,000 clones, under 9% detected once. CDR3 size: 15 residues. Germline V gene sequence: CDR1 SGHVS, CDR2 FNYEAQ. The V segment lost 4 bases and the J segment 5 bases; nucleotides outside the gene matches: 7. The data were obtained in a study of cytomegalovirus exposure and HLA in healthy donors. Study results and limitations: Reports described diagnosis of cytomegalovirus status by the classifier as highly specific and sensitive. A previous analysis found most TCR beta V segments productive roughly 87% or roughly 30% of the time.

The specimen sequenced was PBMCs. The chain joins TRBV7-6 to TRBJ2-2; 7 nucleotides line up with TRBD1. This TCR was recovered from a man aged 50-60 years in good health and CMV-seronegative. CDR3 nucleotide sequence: TGTGCCAGCAGCTCTGCTGAGACAGGGACCGGGGAGCTGTTTTTT. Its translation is CASSSAETGTGELFF.